This note documents a single TCR beta chain sequence. The data were taken from a study of Ad26.COV2.S vaccination and SARS-CoV-2 variants. Sample treatment: 15 to 20 received Ad26.COV2.S at low or high dose, single or two shots; five or six received placebo; per-sample allocation not given. It was on day 63 after the first vaccine or placebo injection that samples were taken. Based in Boston, the donor was an adult of 18-55 years. CDR3 size: 14 residues. With 3 bases removed from V and 1 base from J, the gap between germline ends came to 4 bases. Germline V gene lookup returns CDR1 LGHDT and CDR2 YNNKEL (reference sequence). The data were produced by immunoSEQ multiplex PCR, yet TCRdb's version contains in-frame clones alone and is incomplete. Among about 350,000 clones listed, roughly 84% were seen once.

This sample comprised peripheral blood, obtained in a trial of Ad26.COV2.S vaccine versus placebo. J is TRBJ2-6 and V is TRBV3-1 (or the pseudogene TRBV3-2); D gene ambiguous. This TCR came from a person between 18 and 60 years old who received the Ad26.COV2.S COVID-19 vaccine or a placebo. The CDR3 sequence is CASSHGSGANVLTF. The CDR3, as DNA: TGTGCCAGCAGCCACGGGTCTGGGGCCAACGTCCTGACTTTC.